The 32 T cell receptor beta chains listed next were all sequenced from one sample in a study of cytomegalovirus exposure and HLA in healthy donors. It was with 60 Vbeta and 13 Jbeta primers that the PCR ran. The table came from immunoSEQ multiplex PCR; TCRdb's copy has only in-frame clones and leaves some out. The data contain over 150,000 clones, approximately 84% of them singletons. Sample: PBMCs. The origin of the receptors is a man in his thirties or forties in good health and CMV-seropositive.

This rearrangement joins TRBV18 to TRBJ2-1; 11 bases map to TRBD1. Losses at the gene ends were 5 bases for V and 4 bases for J; bases not matched to a gene: 7. Germline-derived CDR1 and CDR2 are KGHSH and LQKENI. The CDR3 runs 16 residues. The CDR3 DNA follows: TGTGCCAGCTCAGCCTCAGGGACAGGGGGTTACAATGAGCAGTTCTTC. Encoded protein: CASSASGTGGYNEQFF.

The chain joins TRBV29-1 to TRBJ2-3; a possible D gene is TRBD1 (6 bases). The germline V gene encodes CDR1 SQVTM and CDR2 ANQGSEA. The CDR3 runs 13 residues. The ends were cut back, 7 bases at V and 1 base at J, with 12 bases in the middle. Here the CDR3 DNA reads TGCAGCGGCCAACAGGGTGGCACAGATACGCAGTATTTT. Its protein product is CSGQQGGTDTQYF.

The rearrangement links TRBV15 to TRBJ2-7; 7 nucleotides align to TRBD1. The CDR3 runs 16 residues. V trimming: 0 bases; J trimming: 3 bases; junction bases outside the gene matches: 8. Looked up from germline, CDR1 is LNHNV and CDR2 is YYDKDF (reference sequence). The CDR3 loop reads CATSRERYRQGYEQYF. CDR3 bases: TGTGCCACCAGCAGAGAGAGATACAGACAGGGCTACGAGCAGTACTTC.

The chain has TRBV2 and TRBJ1-2; TRBD1 matches at 9 bases. The J segment lost 6 bases and the V segment lost 0 bases, leaving 8 bases of the junction unmatched. The CDR3 is 16 residues long. Germline assignment: CDR1 SNHLY and CDR2 FYNNEI. The CDR3 reads CASSEALLRDRDGYTF. CDR3 nucleotides: TGTGCCAGCAGTGAAGCGCTTCTGCGGGACAGGGATGGCTACACCTTC.

This chain joins TRBV9 and TRBJ1-1, with D unclear. CDR1 is SGDLS, CDR2 YYNGEE, per germline. There are 15 residues in the CDR3. V was clipped by 0 bases and J by 1 base, with 10 bases between them. The CDR3: CASSVDREGNTEAFF. The CDR3 bases are TGTGCCAGCAGCGTAGATAGGGAGGGGAACACTGAAGCTTTCTTT.

The rearrangement joins TRBV7-9 to TRBJ2-3; the D gene is possibly TRBD1 (6 bases). V was shortened by 5 bases and J by 6 bases, with 15 bases between the two germline ends. There are 14 residues in the CDR3. Per germline, CDR1 SEHNR and CDR2 FQNEAQ (reference sequence). The CDR3 is CASSIDRPADTQYF. The CDR3 DNA reads as TGTGCCAGCAGCATCGACAGGCCAGCTGATACGCAGTATTTT.

This sequence joins TRBV15 and TRBJ2-5, with TRBD1 matching over 10 bases. This CDR3 region has 16 residues. Germline V CDR1 and CDR2: LNHNV, YYDKDF (reference sequence). The ends lost 0 bases at V and 2 bases at J; junction bases unmatched: 3. CDR3: CATSRDLDRGQETQYF. CDR3 nucleotides: TGTGCCACCAGCAGAGATTTGGACAGGGGGCAAGAGACCCAGTACTTC.

The chain employs TRBV2 and TRBJ2-5; D remains unclear. Germline CDR1 is SNHLY and CDR2 is FYNNEI. Trimming stripped 2 bases from V and 2 bases from J, with 18 bases between. The length of the CDR3 is 17 residues. The CDR3 bases are TGTGCCAGCAGTGAATCTCCCGACACGGTGGTTCAAGAGACCCAGTACTTC. Its translation: CASSESPDTVVQETQYF.

The V and J genes are TRBV18 and TRBJ2-2; 12 bases match TRBD2. V shed 2 bases, J shed 5 bases, and the junction held 3 bases outside the gene matches. The CDR3 loop spans 16 amino acids. The germline gives CDR1 KGHSH, CDR2 LQKENI. CDR3 sequence reads: CASSPGLAGPTGELFF. CDR3 coding DNA: TGTGCCAGCTCACCAGGACTAGCGGGGCCTACCGGGGAGCTGTTTTTT.

This chain links TRBV25-1 with TRBJ1-3, with D unclear. Germline V gene data show CDR1 as MGHDK and CDR2 as SYGVNS. V was pared by 0 bases and J by 3 bases, with 3 bases between. The CDR3 loop spans 13 amino acids. DNA of the CDR3: TGTGCCAGCAGTGAATATAGTGGAAACACCATATATTTT. The encoded protein is CASSEYSGNTIYF.

The chain uses TRBV9 and TRBJ1-2; D gene ambiguous. Trimming stripped 0 bases from V and 2 bases from J, with 8 bases between. The germline CDR1 and CDR2 sequences are SGDLS and YYNGEE. The CDR3 is 14 amino acids. The chain's CDR3 is CASSVDGRNYGYTF. The CDR3 DNA follows: TGTGCCAGCAGCGTAGACGGTCGGAACTATGGCTACACCTTC. The full variable domain, rest sourced from reference TRBV9 and TRBJ1-2, is DSGVTQTPKHLITATGQRVTLRCSPRSGDLSVYWYQQSLDQGLQFLIQYYNGEERAKGNILERFSAQQFPDLHSELNLSSLELGDSALYFCASSVDGRNYGYTFGSGTRLTVV.

This clone was observed once. The rearrangement joins TRBV9 to TRBJ2-5; 7 nucleotides agree with TRBD1. This CDR3 has 13 residues. V was pared by 3 bases and J by 4 bases, with 3 bases of the junction left unmatched. Germline V lookup: CDR1 SGDLS, CDR2 YYNGEE. The CDR3 DNA reads as TGTGCCAGCAGCGCGAGACAGGGAGAGACCCAGTACTTC. It translates to CASSARQGETQYF.

The chain employs TRBV9 and TRBJ2-2; weak D call: TRBD1 (6 bases). V lost 1 base, J lost 4 bases, and 17 bases lay in between. The germline gives CDR1 SGDLS, CDR2 YYNGEE. There are 17 residues in the CDR3. The CDR3 loop reads CASSVTTTRGGTGELFF. CDR3 sequence (DNA): TGTGCCAGCAGCGTAACAACCACCAGAGGGGGCACCGGGGAGCTGTTTTTT.

This rearrangement joins TRBV5-1 to TRBJ2-3; 7 nucleotides align to TRBD1. The CDR3 has 14 residues. Unmatched junction bases numbered 3, after V lost 5 bases and J lost 0 bases. Germline values: CDR1 SGHRS, CDR2 YFSETQ. CDR3 coding DNA: TGCGCCAGCAGGAAGGGACAGAGCACAGATACGCAGTATTTT. It translates to CASRKGQSTDTQYF.

As to this clone: The sample contains more than one DNA sequence encoding this CDR3. The V call is TRBV6-4, the J call TRBJ1-5; D might be TRBD1 (6 bases). The germline V gene encodes CDR1 MRHNA and CDR2 SNTAGT. The CDR3 sequence is 18 residues long. V was pared by 5 bases and J by 0 bases, with 20 bases between. CDR3 sequence (DNA): TGTGCCAGCAGTTCCCCGGTCGTCAGGGGATATAGCAATCAGCCCCAGCATTTT. This translates into CASSSPVVRGYSNQPQHF.

This clone occurred once. The chain recombines TRBV2 with TRBJ2-1, with D possibly TRBD2 on 6 matching bases. With 4 bases removed from V and 11 bases from J, the gap between germline ends came to 12 bases. Germline CDR1 SNHLY, CDR2 FYNNEI. CDR3 length: 12 residues. The DNA for the CDR3 is TGTGCCAGCAGTGGGGATAGCGGAAAGCAGTTCTTC. Amino acids: CASSGDSGKQFF. Combining the CDR3 with reference TRBV2 and TRBJ2-1 gives the whole variable domain EPEVTQTPSHQVTQMGQEVILRCVPISNHLYFYWYRQILGQKVEFLVSFYNNEISEKSEIFDDQFSVERPDGSNFTLKIRSTKLEDSAMYFCASSGDSGKQFFGPGTRLTVL.

This chain uses TRBV19 with TRBJ2-7; 8 nucleotides agree with TRBD2. Per the germline V gene, CDR1 is LNHDA and CDR2 is SQIVND (reference sequence). This CDR3 has 15 amino acids. V shed 4 bases, J shed 0 bases, and the junction held 5 bases outside the gene matches. Written as DNA, the CDR3 is TGTGCCAGTAGTACTACTAGCGGAAGCTCCTACGAGCAGTACTTC. Amino acids: CASSTTSGSSYEQYF.

The chain joins TRBV5-1 to TRBJ1-4; 11 nucleotides agree with TRBD1. Losses at the gene ends were 0 bases for V and 6 bases for J; bases not matched to a gene: 4. Germline V lookup: CDR1 SGHRS, CDR2 YFSETQ. The CDR3 runs to 16 residues. CDR3 protein: CASSLGPGQGDEKLFF. The CDR3 region has the DNA TGCGCCAGCAGCTTGGGTCCGGGACAGGGGGATGAAAAACTGTTTTTT.

The chain carries TRBV19 and TRBJ1-2; TRBD1 might be the D (5 bases). V was cut by 5 bases and J by 4 bases, with 11 bases left in between. The CDR3 length is 13 residues. The germline CDR1 and CDR2 sequences are LNHDA and SQIVND (reference sequence). CDR3 bases: TGTGCCAGTAGTCCAGGGTTTACCTATGGCTACACCTTC. As protein: CASSPGFTYGYTF.

The chain is built from TRBV2 and TRBJ1-5; D remains unclear. Germline CDR1 SNHLY, CDR2 FYNNEI. CDR3 length: 14 residues. The V gene lost 4 bases and the J gene lost 2 bases, with 9 bases spanning the gap. The DNA for the CDR3 is TGTGCCAGCAGTGTTTGGCCAGGCAATCAGCCCCAGCATTTT. Translated, it gives CASSVWPGNQPQHF.

The CDR3 DNA follows: TGCAGCGCCAAGGAGGGGACAGGGATCGACACCTTC. Translated: CSAKEGTGIDTF. The rearrangement links TRBV29-1 to TRBJ1-2; 9 bases match TRBD1. The CDR3 runs 12 residues. CDR1 SQVTM and CDR2 ANQGSEA come from the germline V gene. Germline trimming cut 7 bases from V and 12 bases from J; bases unmatched to any gene: 12.

The CDR3 loop reads CASSFLAGALDTQYF. The DNA of the CDR3 is TGCGCCAGCAGCTTTCTAGCGGGAGCGCTGGATACGCAGTATTTT. The chain is built from TRBV5-1 and TRBJ2-3; 10 bases agree with TRBD2. Germline assignment: CDR1 SGHRS and CDR2 YFSETQ. CDR3 length equals 15 residues. The trim removed 2 bases at V and 6 bases at J, leaving 6 bases unmatched.

The rearrangement joins TRBV11-3 to TRBJ1-1; the D gene is possibly TRBD1 (6 bases). Trimming took off 5 bases at V and 6 bases at J, with 19 bases between the two ends. CDR1 SGHNT and CDR2 YENEEA come from the germline V gene. The length of the CDR3 is 15 residues. This CDR3 is CASSPSLAGAPEAFF. The CDR3 DNA sequence: TGTGCCAGCAGCCCAAGCTTAGCAGGGGCGCCTGAAGCTTTCTTT.

The V and J genes are TRBV29-1 and TRBJ2-1; D perhaps matches TRBD2 (6 bases). This CDR3 has 12 residues. Germline CDR1 SQVTM, CDR2 ANQGSEA. Deletions cut 5 bases from V and 2 bases from J, with 7 bases between. The CDR3 DNA is TGCAGCGTTCGGGAGCCCTACAATGAGCAGTTCTTC. Protein sequence: CSVREPYNEQFF.

The chain is built from TRBV7-9 and TRBJ2-5, with a possible D match to TRBD2 (6 bases). The end of the DNA fits TRBJ2-7 better, so the J call may be wrong. This CDR3 has 14 amino acids. CDR1 and CDR2 (germline): SEHNR, FQNEAQ (reference sequence). In DNA form, the CDR3 reads TGTGCCAGCAGCTTAGCGGGAGGCTCCTACGAGCAGTACTTC. Its protein product is CASSLAGGSYEQYF.

The V and J genes are TRBV4-1 and TRBJ2-1, with 12 bases identical to TRBD1. Per the germline V gene, CDR1 is MGHRA and CDR2 is YSYEKL. The V segment lost 6 bases and the J segment 8 bases; nucleotides outside the gene matches: 8. The CDR3 consists of 15 residues. CDR3 sequence: CASSQTGTGGYEQFF. The CDR3 nucleotides are TGCGCCAGCAGTCAAACCGGGACAGGGGGCTATGAGCAGTTCTTC.

Written as DNA, the CDR3 is TGTGCCAGCAGCCAGGGGGATACGCAGTATTTT. Translated: CASSQGDTQYF. The chain combines TRBV6-5 with TRBJ2-3; D possibly corresponds to TRBD1 (6 bases). This CDR3 is 11 amino acids long. The germline V gene encodes CDR1 MNHEY and CDR2 SVGAGI. V was cut by 6 bases and J by 6 bases, with 7 bases left in between.

The rearrangement uses TRBV5-1 and TRBJ2-7; 8 bases map to TRBD2. V gave up 0 bases and J gave up 1 base; unmatched junction bases: 15. The CDR3 has 19 residues. Germline V CDR1 and CDR2: SGHRS, YFSETQ. Here the CDR3 reads CASSLGGGASGSISYEQYF. The CDR3 DNA sequence: TGCGCCAGCAGCTTGGGCGGCGGGGCTAGCGGGTCTATATCCTACGAGCAGTACTTC.

This chain links TRBV2 with TRBJ2-7; D gene uncertain. Germline loops: CDR1 SNHLY, CDR2 FYNNEI. The CDR3 is 12 residues long. The V end lost 4 bases, the J end lost 2 bases, and 6 bases lay between the germline ends. DNA of the CDR3: TGTGCCAGCAGTGTAGAGGCCTACGAGCAGTACGTC. Amino acid sequence: CASSVEAYEQYV.

The chain is built from TRBV28 and TRBJ1-5; D gene uncertain. Germline CDR1 and CDR2: MDHEN and SYDVKM. CDR3 length equals 11 residues. The V and J ends lost 2 bases and 7 bases respectively, with 3 bases between them. CDR3 residues: CASSLTQPQHF. CDR3 in DNA: TGTGCCAGCAGTTTAACACAGCCCCAGCATTTT.

The chain uses TRBV5-1 and TRBJ2-3; 15 nucleotides line up with TRBD2. Germline trimming cut 5 bases from V and 5 bases from J; bases unmatched to any gene: 12. The CDR3 is made up of 18 amino acids. The germline gives CDR1 SGHRS, CDR2 YFSETQ. Here the CDR3 DNA reads TGCGCCAGCAGTCCTTTGCTGTTGGGACTAGCGGGGGGAGATACGCAGTATTTT. This codes for CASSPLLLGLAGGDTQYF.

This sequence joins TRBV7-2 and TRBJ2-7; 13 bases map to TRBD2. CDR1 is SGHTA, CDR2 FQGNSA, per germline. The CDR3 loop spans 14 amino acids. V shed 5 bases, J shed 4 bases, and the junction held 2 bases outside the gene matches. This CDR3 is CASSRTSGSYEQYV. The CDR3 region has the DNA TGTGCCAGCAGCCGGACTAGCGGGAGTTACGAGCAGTACGTC.